The clone carrying this T cell receptor (beta chain) turned up a few times. Its antigen remains unknown. The record originates from a study of T-cell memory formation after mild COVID-19. Study findings and constraints: Memory from before infection featured some responding clones, which suggests cross-reactive memory joined. Clonal second-wave expansions that peaked on day 37 had unconfirmed SARS-CoV-2 specificity. The main location of contracting CD4+ clones was CM and EM, and that of contracting CD8+ clones was EMRA.

From germline, CDR1 is MGHDK and CDR2 SYGVNS. Trimming took off 1 base at V and 6 bases at J, with 9 bases between the two ends. This CDR3 has 14 amino acids. TCRdb re-analysed the 5' RACE reads in MiXCR, keeping a single row per CDR3 protein. The sample has some 320,000 distinct CDR3 sequences; approximately 15% are singletons. This chain uses TRBV25-1 with TRBJ2-2; possibly TRBD1 for D (5 bases). Sequencing input: PBMCs or a T cell subset sorted from them (not recorded which). The clonotype originates from a man in his late teens or twenties who had mild COVID-19 (a few samples of this study predate the infection). Cell type and time point are not known. The DNA for the CDR3 is TGTGCCAGCAGTGAATTCGGACACCCCGGGGAGCTGTTTTTT. This gives the protein CASSEFGHPGELFF.